This section outlines one TCR beta chain sequence together with its context. These data originate in a study of post-analysis software for immune sequencing data. J was trimmed by 0 bases and V by 2 bases; bases with no gene match: 8. The CDR3 is 16 amino acids. Germline lookup yields CDR1 DFQATT and CDR2 SNEGSKA (reference sequence). cDNA libraries for TCR beta contained unique molecular identifiers. TCRdb recomputed calls from the PCR reads with MiXCR, one row per CDR3 protein. The sample lists roughly 160,000 distinct CDR3 sequences; about 34% were seen once. The sequence was collected from a girl aged 10-17 years with multiple sclerosis. The V call is TRBV20-1, the J call TRBJ2-3, with 7 nucleotides matching TRBD2. The material sequenced was blood, taken after autologous hematopoietic stem cell transplantation. The CDR3 region has the DNA TGCAGTGCTAGAAACCCCCAGCGGGGTAGCACAGATACGCAGTATTTT. This codes for CSARNPQRGSTDTQYF.